This is a list of T cell receptor beta chains from one sample in a study of T-cell reconstitution after alpha-beta-depleted transplantation in children. MiXCR, run by TCRdb on the PCR reads, gives a single entry per CDR3 protein. The sample carries some 550,000 distinct CDR3 sequences, 20% to 25% recorded once. Specimen: PBMCs, mostly from graft donor cells, collected 360 days after TCRalphabeta/CD19-depleted stem cell transplant. The receptors were gathered from a boy younger than two who had a stem cell transplant for acute myeloid leukemia, so the T cells may come from the graft donor. The CDR3 runs from the conserved cysteine through the conserved F or W. Each record gives: J gene, clone size, V gene, D gene, CDR3 protein, CDR3 DNA. The D gene is left open where the match is weak. A clone size is listed for some rows: how often the clone was seen (once, few, many), or a class if it is expanded.

TRBJ2-7	many	TRBV29-1	TRBD2	CSVVGERGGPYEQYF	TGCAGCGTTGTGGGCGAGCGGGGAGGGCCTTACGAGCAGTACTTC
TRBJ2-7	few	TRBV18	TRBD1	CASSPLGTGDEQYF	TGTGCCAGCTCACCACTTGGGACAGGTGACGAGCAGTACTTC
TRBJ1-2	-	TRBV6-5	-	CASSYGGFYGYTF	TGTGCCAGCAGTTATGGGGGCTTCTATGGCTACACCTTC
TRBJ2-7	-	TRBV6-1	-	CASSVEGSYEQYF	TGTGCCAGCAGCGTGGAGGGGTCCTACGAGCAGTACTTC
TRBJ2-2	-	TRBV6-5	TRBD1	CASSYSGAGTANTGELFF	TGTGCCAGCAGTTACTCGGGGGCCGGGACAGCTAACACCGGGGAGCTGTTTTTT
TRBJ2-4	many	TRBV28	-	CASSLPYNLLAKNIQYF	TGTGCCAGCAGTTTACCCTATAACTTACTAGCCAAAAACATTCAGTACTTC
TRBJ2-5	-	TRBV20-1	TRBD1	CSANRGRETQYF	TGCAGTGCTAACAGGGGGCGGGAGACCCAGTACTTC
TRBJ1-6	few	TRBV6-7	-	CASSSDSYNSPLHF	TGTGCCAGCAGTTCCGACTCCTATAATTCACCCCTCCACTTT
TRBJ1-3	many	TRBV12-3/TRBV12-4	TRBD1	CASSGQVGNTIYF	TGTGCCAGTTCGGGACAGGTTGGAAACACCATATATTTT
TRBJ2-3	few	TRBV18	-	CASSPRARPESTDTQYF	TGTGCCAGCTCACCTAGGGCCCGGCCCGAAAGCACAGATACGCAGTATTTT
TRBJ2-3	-	TRBV28	TRBD2	CASLDPSGSTDTQYF	TGTGCCAGCCTAGACCCTAGCGGGAGCACAGATACGCAGTATTTT
TRBJ1-1	many	TRBV20-1	TRBD1	CSALPWDRGSTEAFF	TGCAGTGCTTTACCTTGGGACAGGGGGAGCACTGAAGCTTTCTTT
TRBJ2-3	-	TRBV30	-	CAWSVHGTDTQYF	TGTGCCTGGAGTGTACATGGCACAGATACGCAGTATTTT
TRBJ2-3	many	TRBV15	TRBD2	CATSRGAGGSTDTQYF	TGTGCCACCAGCAGAGGAGCGGGGGGGAGCACAGATACGCAGTATTTT
TRBJ2-2	few	TRBV6-1	-	CASVSVGSNTGELFF	TGTGCCAGCGTCTCGGTGGGGTCGAACACCGGGGAGCTGTTTTTT
TRBJ2-1	-	TRBV7-2	TRBD2	CASSFTSGGIEQFF	TGTGCCAGCAGCTTTACTAGCGGGGGCATTGAGCAGTTCTTC
TRBJ2-1	many	TRBV10-3	-	CAISKGNEQFF	TGTGCCATCAGCAAGGGCAATGAGCAGTTCTTC
TRBJ1-2	few	TRBV29-1	TRBD1	CSVVGQGGYGYTF	TGCAGCGTTGTTGGACAGGGTGGCTATGGCTACACCTTC
TRBJ2-5	-	TRBV20-1	-	CSARMEGSSGARKTQYF	TGCAGTGCTAGGATGGAAGGGTCCAGCGGCGCTCGGAAGACCCAGTACTTC
TRBJ1-5	-	TRBV7-6	TRBD1	CASSPVQGAYNQPQHF	TGTGCCAGCAGCCCTGTGCAGGGGGCATACAATCAGCCCCAGCATTTT
TRBJ2-1	few	TRBV9	-	CASSASGTSYNEQFF	TGTGCCAGCAGCGCTTCCGGGACTTCCTACAATGAGCAGTTCTTC
TRBJ1-6	many	TRBV6-5	-	CASRRRAGEGRNSPLHF	TGTGCCAGCAGACGCAGAGCAGGGGAGGGGCGGAATTCACCCCTCCACTTT
TRBJ2-5	many	TRBV7-3	-	CASSPQTQYF	TGTGCCAGCAGCCCCCAGACCCAGTACTTC
TRBJ2-3	many	TRBV5-1	-	CASSLSAGASTDTQYF	TGCGCCAGCAGCTTGTCGGCGGGGGCGAGCACAGATACGCAGTATTTT
TRBJ2-5	many	TRBV20-1	-	CSVAGRDETQYF	TGCAGTGTTGCGGGACGGGACGAGACCCAGTACTTC
TRBJ2-1	-	TRBV7-6	TRBD2	CASSSQAGGLRNEQFF	TGTGCCAGCAGCTCTCAAGCGGGGGGGCTGAGAAATGAGCAGTTCTTC
TRBJ2-3	many	TRBV29-1	TRBD1	CSIGKGAISQITQYF	TGCAGCATCGGAAAGGGGGCTATCTCACAGATTACGCAGTATTTT
TRBJ2-4	-	TRBV12-3/TRBV12-4	TRBD2	CASSLYLAGGTKNIQYF	TGTGCCAGCAGTTTATATCTAGCGGGGGGCACCAAAAACATTCAGTACTTC
TRBJ2-2	many	TRBV20-1	TRBD1	CSAATGGTGELFF	TGCAGTGCCGCGACAGGGGGAACCGGGGAGCTGTTTTTT